A single sample is the source of the 27 T cell receptor beta chains below, sequenced in a study of T cell responses to AZD1222 COVID-19 vaccine. The protocol was immunoSEQ multiplex PCR, while the TCRdb copy is restricted to in-frame clones and leaves out a portion. Of about 170,000 clones in the sample, about 83% were seen once. The input for sequencing was peripheral blood, taken 28 days after the second AZD1222 dose. The receptor source for this set is an adult who received the AZD1222 COVID-19 vaccine.

This clone has just a few counts. The V call is TRBV15, the J call TRBJ2-1; D remains unclear. Trimming removed 1 base from V and 9 bases from J, with 10 bases in between. Germline V gene sequence: CDR1 LNHNV, CDR2 YYDKDF (reference sequence). CDR3 size: 13 residues. CDR3 DNA: TGTGCCACCAGCAGAGTACCGGTTATTGAGCAGTTCTTC. It yields the protein CATSRVPVIEQFF.

The J gene is TRBJ1-2, the V gene TRBV5-8, with D possibly TRBD1 on 5 matching bases. Germline V gene sequence: CDR1 SGHTS, CDR2 YDEGEE. The CDR3 totals 14 residues. Trimming took 1 base from V and 6 from J, leaving 13 bases between them. The CDR3 region is CASSLYGGWNGYTF. The CDR3 DNA sequence: TGTGCCAGCAGCTTGTATGGGGGATGGAATGGCTACACCTTC.

The rearrangement links TRBV7-2 to TRBJ2-7; tentatively, D is TRBD1 (5 bases). V lost 5 bases, J lost 4 bases, and 12 bases lay in between. CDR3 size: 13 residues. Germline values: CDR1 SGHTA, CDR2 FQGNSA. The CDR3 reads CASSPRRAYEQYF. The CDR3 DNA reads as TGTGCCAGCAGCCCCCGCAGGGCGTACGAGCAGTACTTC.

The chain links TRBV19 to TRBJ2-5; 10 bases match TRBD2. CDR1 is LNHDA, CDR2 SQIVND, per germline (reference sequence). The V and J ends lost 0 bases and 2 bases, in that order; junction bases with no gene match: 3. The CDR3 spans 16 residues. As DNA, the CDR3 is TGTGCCAGTAGTATAGAGGCGACTAGCGGGCAAGAGACCCAGTACTTC. It is translated as CASSIEATSGQETQYF.

The chain uses TRBV12-5 and TRBJ2-7, with D hard to call. With 3 bases removed from V and 4 bases from J, the gap between germline ends came to 7 bases. There are 12 residues in the CDR3. Looked up from germline, CDR1 is LGHNT and CDR2 is FRNRAP. The CDR3: CASGFQNYEQYF. The CDR3 DNA reads TGTGCTAGTGGTTTTCAAAATTACGAGCAGTACTTC. The full variable domain, in which reference TRBV12-5 and TRBJ2-7 provide the parts outside the CDR3, is DARVTQTPRHKVTEMGQEVTMRCQPILGHNTVFWYRQTMMQGLELLAYFRNRAPLDDSGMPKDRFSAEMPDATLATLKIQPSEPRDSAVYFCASGFQNYEQYFGPGTRLTVT.

The rearrangement uses TRBV4-3 and TRBJ2-1, with D uncertain. V lost 3 bases and J 8 bases, leaving 11 bases between the germline ends. Germline V gene lookup returns CDR1 LGHNA and CDR2 YSLEER. The CDR3 extends over 13 amino acids. The DNA of the CDR3 is TGCGCCAGCAGCCAGAGACCTGTCGATGAGCAGTTCTTC. This translates into CASSQRPVDEQFF.

A few counts support this clone. The gene calls are TRBV5-4 and TRBJ2-1, with 9 bases aligning to TRBD1. V was clipped by 5 bases and J by 5 bases; unmatched bases: 5. Germline-derived CDR1 and CDR2 are SGHNT and YYREEE (reference sequence). This CDR3 has 14 amino acids. The CDR3 coding sequence is TGTGCCAGCAGTCGTCGGGACAGGGACAATGAGCAGTTCTTC. Translation: CASSRRDRDNEQFF.

The rearrangement joins TRBV7-9 to TRBJ1-6; the D is unclear. This CDR3 is 13 amino acids long. Trimming shortened V by 1 base and J by 10 bases, and 8 bases separated the two germline ends. Germline V gene data show CDR1 as SEHNR and CDR2 as FQNEAQ (reference sequence). CDR3 DNA: TGTGCCAGCAGCTTAGATCCGGGGTCACCCCTCCACTTT. This encodes CASSLDPGSPLHF.

The chain couples TRBV21-1 to TRBJ1-2; TRBD1 was called by the table and not checked on the DNA. TRBV21-1 is assigned pseudogene status. The CDR3 has 16 residues. The CDR3 loop is CASSKAGGAKLDGYTF. The CDR3 DNA is TGTGCCAGCAGCAAAGCAGGGGGCGCTAAACTGGATGGCTACACCTTC.

The rearrangement uses TRBV9 and TRBJ1-4; D is possibly TRBD1 (5 bases). The V gene's germline CDR1 is SGDLS and CDR2 YYNGEE. CDR3 length equals 14 residues. Trimming cost V 4 bases and J 8 bases, with 15 bases left between them. The CDR3 bases are TGTGCCAGCAGCCCAAATCCGGGACGGGAAAAACTGTTTTTT. This sequence encodes CASSPNPGREKLFF.

This clone was counted between two and nine times. The chain carries TRBV6-2 or TRBV6-3 and TRBJ1-5, with 9 bases that match TRBD1. CDR1 is MNHEY, CDR2 SVGEGT, per germline. J lost 7 bases, V lost 4 bases, and 2 bases had no gene match. The CDR3 has 13 residues. The DNA of the CDR3 is TGTGCCAGCAGTTCGGGACAGGGACAGCCCCAGCATTTT. Translating gives CASSSGQGQPQHF.

V usage is TRBV5-5 and J usage is TRBJ1-5, with 8 positions matching TRBD1. CDR1 is SGHKS and CDR2 is YYEKEE in the germline V gene (reference sequence). V shed 1 base and J 1 base; nucleotides not matched to a gene: 10. The CDR3 is made up of 18 amino acids. The CDR3 sequence: CASSLMGQDHESNQPQHF. The CDR3 bases are TGTGCCAGCAGCTTGATGGGACAGGATCACGAAAGCAATCAGCCCCAGCATTTT.

V and J are TRBV2 and TRBJ1-5; 7 positions match TRBD1. The J segment lost 6 bases and the V segment lost 4 bases, leaving 9 bases of the junction unmatched. The CDR3 covers 15 residues. CDR1 and CDR2 from the germline V gene are SNHLY and FYNNEI. CDR3 DNA sequence: TGTGCCAGCAGTGGGGAAGGGGGCGTAGGTCAGCCCCAGCATTTT. This translates into CASSGEGGVGQPQHF. Full variable domain (outside the CDR3, taken from reference TRBV2 and TRBJ1-5): EPEVTQTPSHQVTQMGQEVILRCVPISNHLYFYWYRQILGQKVEFLVSFYNNEISEKSEIFDDQFSVERPDGSNFTLKIRSTKLEDSAMYFCASSGEGGVGQPQHFGDGTRLSIL.

The chain recombines TRBV18 with TRBJ2-1, with D maybe TRBD2 (6 bases). This CDR3 contains 13 residues. Trimming removed 6 bases from V and 8 bases from J, with 14 bases in between. Germline V CDR1 and CDR2: KGHSH, LQKENI. The CDR3 loop is CASSPGGWDEQFF. The CDR3 DNA reads as TGTGCCAGCTCTCCCGGGGGATGGGATGAGCAGTTCTTC. The full variable domain, completed using reference TRBV18 and TRBJ2-1, is NAGVMQNPRHLVRRRGQEARLRCSPMKGHSHVYWYRQLPEEGLKFMVYLQKENIIDESGMPKERFSAEFPKEGPSILRIQQVVRGDSAAYFCASSPGGWDEQFFGPGTRLTVL.

The table lists this clone with a count of one. The V gene is TRBV7-6, the J gene TRBJ2-2; possible D gene TRBD2, 7 bases. The CDR3 is made up of 16 amino acids. The V gene's germline CDR1 is SGHVS and CDR2 FNYEAQ. Trimming shortened V by 2 bases and J by 0 bases, and 10 bases separated the two germline ends. The CDR3 sequence: CASSLRGGSNTGELFF. The CDR3 coding sequence is TGTGCCAGCAGCTTAAGGGGGGGCTCGAACACCGGGGAGCTGTTTTTT.

This clone was recorded only once. The chain recombines TRBV2 with TRBJ1-1, with D hard to call. The CDR3 has 13 residues. Germline CDR1 SNHLY, CDR2 FYNNEI. Trimming cost V 3 bases and J 0 bases, with 5 bases left between them. The CDR3: CASSEAVNTEAFF. CDR3 nucleotide sequence: TGTGCCAGCAGTGAGGCAGTGAACACTGAAGCTTTCTTT.

The chain combines TRBV2 with TRBJ2-3, with 9 bases identical to TRBD1. CDR3 length: 14 residues. From germline, CDR1 is SNHLY and CDR2 FYNNEI. V lost 7 bases and J lost 5; bases outside the gene matches: 7. The CDR3 spells CASTWGQGGDTQYF. DNA of the CDR3: TGTGCCAGCACCTGGGGACAGGGAGGAGATACGCAGTATTTT.

The chain recombines TRBV6-2 or TRBV6-3 with TRBJ1-1; D is perhaps TRBD1 (6 bases). The CDR3 consists of 14 residues. From germline, CDR1 is MNHEY and CDR2 SVGEGT. V was pared by 5 bases and J by 2 bases, with 12 bases between. CDR3 region: CASSTPQGNTEAFF. DNA for the CDR3: TGTGCCAGCAGTACGCCACAGGGAAACACTGAAGCTTTCTTT.

This chain links TRBV7-6 with TRBJ2-7; 7 nucleotides line up with TRBD2. The CDR3 sequence is 16 residues long. Germline trimming cut 1 base from V and 2 bases from J; bases unmatched to any gene: 8. The germline gives CDR1 SGHVS, CDR2 FNYEAQ. The CDR3 nucleotides read TGTGCCAGCAGCTTAGTAGGGAGGGGATCTACCTACGAGCAGTACTTC. It specifies CASSLVGRGSTYEQYF. Based on the CDR3 plus reference TRBV7-6 and TRBJ2-7, the full variable domain is GAGVSQSPRYKVTKRGQDVALRCDPISGHVSLYWYRQALGQGPEFLTYFNYEAQQDKSGLPNDRFSAERPEGSISTLTIQRTEQRDSAMYRCASSLVGRGSTYEQYFGPGTRLTVT.

The chain links TRBV27 to TRBJ1-4, with 8 nucleotides matching TRBD1. The CDR3 consists of 17 residues. CDR1 is MNHEY and CDR2 is SMNVEV in the germline V gene (reference sequence). The ends lost 7 bases at V and 3 bases at J; junction bases unmatched: 13. The CDR3 bases are TGTGCCAGCACCCCCCTGTTTCGACAGGGGTCTAATGAAAAACTGTTTTTT. Protein product: CASTPLFRQGSNEKLFF.

The V gene is TRBV5-5, the J gene TRBJ2-1, with 8 bases that match TRBD2. The length of the CDR3 is 16 residues. In germline, CDR1 is SGHKS, CDR2 YYEKEE (reference sequence). The J segment lost 4 bases and the V segment lost 2 bases, leaving 8 bases of the junction unmatched. Here the CDR3 DNA reads TGTGCCAGCAGCTTCCCGTTGGCGGGGGGTTACAATGAGCAGTTCTTC. This gives the protein CASSFPLAGGYNEQFF.

CDR3 residues: CASSFQGPREKLFF. CDR3 coding DNA: TGTGCCAGCAGCTTCCAGGGACCTCGGGAAAAACTGTTTTTT. The chain joins TRBV7-2 to TRBJ1-4; tentative D call: TRBD1 (5 bases). The CDR3 is 14 amino acids. Germline V gene data show CDR1 as SGHTA and CDR2 as FQGNSA. Trimming left V 3 bases short and J 8 bases short, with 13 bases between.

The chain joins TRBV29-1 to TRBJ1-5, with no clear D. The CDR3 contains 13 residues. The germline V gene has CDR1 SQVTM and CDR2 ANQGSEA. V lost 4 bases and J lost 6, with 13 bases in between. This chain's CDR3 is CSVAGYEGQPQHF. In DNA form, the CDR3 reads TGCAGCGTTGCCGGGTATGAAGGTCAGCCCCAGCATTTT. The variable domain in full, completed from reference TRBV29-1 and TRBJ1-5, reads SAVISQKPSRDICQRGTSLTIQCQVDSQVTMMFWYRQQPGQSLTLIATANQGSEATYESGFVIDKFPISRPNLTFSTLTVSNMSPEDSSIYLCSVAGYEGQPQHFGDGTRLSIL.

The V and J genes are TRBV7-2 and TRBJ2-3; perhaps D is TRBD1 or TRBD2 (5 bases each). This CDR3 comprises 14 residues. The ends were cut back, 1 base at V and 1 base at J, with 6 bases in the middle. CDR1 is SGHTA and CDR2 is FQGNSA in the germline V gene. The CDR3 bases are TGTGCCAGCAGCTTAGGGGGACGCACAGATACGCAGTATTTT. It specifies CASSLGGRTDTQYF.

This clone showed up just a few times. The genes are TRBV6-2 or TRBV6-3 and TRBJ1-1; maybe TRBD1 (5 bases). CDR3 size: 14 residues. V was pared by 2 bases and J by 5 bases, with 12 bases between. The V gene's germline CDR1 is MNHEY and CDR2 SVGEGT. The CDR3 protein is CASSYVGGRTEAFF. The CDR3 region has the DNA TGTGCCAGCAGTTACGTCGGGGGGAGAACTGAAGCTTTCTTT.

This clone was seen more than once but under ten times. The chain joins TRBV19 to TRBJ1-1; D possibly corresponds to TRBD1 (5 bases). V was trimmed by 4 bases and J by 2 bases, leaving 11 bases between them. The CDR3 is 14 amino acids. Germline V gives CDR1 LNHDA, CDR2 SQIVND (reference sequence). The CDR3 region is CASSNWGRNTEAFF. The CDR3 coding sequence is TGTGCCAGTAGTAATTGGGGCCGAAACACTGAAGCTTTCTTT.

The chain has TRBV6-5 and TRBJ1-2; a weak D match, TRBD1 (6 bases). Germline CDR1 and CDR2: MNHEY and SVGAGI. Trimming left V 7 bases short and J 4 bases short, with 10 bases between. The CDR3 has 12 amino acids. As DNA, the CDR3 is TGTGCCAGCATTGCCAGGGGCTATGGCTACACCTTC. It translates to CASIARGYGYTF.